These 2 T cell receptor beta chains were sequenced from one sample in a study of vaccination and CD4 T cells after COVID-19. Sequencing of DNA taken from cultured CD4+ T cells relied on the Oncomine TCR Beta short-read assay. TCRdb independently ran MiXCR on the PCR reads; one entry per CDR3 protein. The data contain several thousand distinct CDR3 sequences, about 38% of them singletons. The treatment is: approximately nine-day PBMC culture with coronavirus spike peptide pools or control peptides (ViraFEST assay). These receptors have no known antigen. The material sequenced was CD4+ T cells from blood, cultured in vitro. The source of these receptors is a human donor who had recovered from COVID-19.

This chain uses TRBV12-3 or TRBV12-4 with TRBJ2-2; perhaps TRBD1 as D (6 bases). CDR3 length: 14 amino acids. Trimming took off 6 bases at V and 5 bases at J, with 13 bases between the two ends. The CDR3 DNA reads TGTGCCAGCAGCATACAGGGTCGGACCGGGGAGCTGTTTTTT. This translates into CASSIQGRTGELFF.

V gene TRBV5-4 combines with J gene TRBJ2-5, with TRBD2 matching 8 bases. V shed 7 bases, J shed 7 bases, and the junction held 12 bases outside the gene matches. The CDR3 extends over 14 amino acids. The germline V gene has CDR1 SGHNT and CDR2 YYREEE (reference sequence). The DNA of the CDR3 is TGTGCCAGCGGTGTAGCGGGGATCCCCGGGACCCAGTACTTC. Amino acid sequence: CASGVAGIPGTQYF.